This TCR beta chain was identified in a study of blood T cells in healthy people across ages. Notes on the study in general: TCR beta diversity correlated strongly with naive T cell percentage.

Through a sample-barcoded 5' primer and a J-beta primer mix, a second PCR was run for roughly 7 to 12 cycles. TCRdb analysed the 5' RACE reads with MiXCR anew, one entry per CDR3 protein. The data show about 1.6 million distinct CDR3 sequences, with almost 35% seen just once and around 10% held by the top ten. There are a few counts of this clonotype. Its specificity is not known. V lost 3 bases and J lost 4; bases outside the gene matches: 13. CDR1 is SEHNR and CDR2 is FQNEAQ in the germline V gene (reference sequence). This CDR3 is built from 17 residues. This rearrangement joins TRBV7-9 to TRBJ1-2; 8 positions agree with TRBD1. Sequenced material: blood. The clonotype was recovered from a woman younger than 45 in good health. The CDR3 DNA is TGTGCCAGCAGCTTCGTCCCGGGACAGGTTAAAGCCTATGGCTACACCTTC. Translating gives CASSFVPGQVKAYGYTF.